Listed below are T cell receptor beta chains from one sample, sequenced in a study of shared clonotypes between healthy human individuals. Clones were sequenced by immunoSEQ multiplex PCR, and TCRdb holds only the in-frame ones, with some missing. Of 2 million to 3 million clones in the sample, 90% to 95% are singletons; the top ten hold approximately 0.37%. Sequences were obtained from naive CD4+ T cells from PBMCs. These receptor sequences come from a man aged 18 to 29 in good health. Some clones in this sample may be carry-over from other donors' samples. Both conserved end residues are trimmed from each CDR3. Clone size appears in some rows only: once, few, many, or a class for an expanded clone.

>TRBV5-1|-
ASSFSGSAGQDQD
>TRBV28|-
ASSPRDFLYGYT
>TRBV10-3|-
AISEGLAGGGRSYEQY
>TRBV27|-
ASDRRGRYNEQF
>TRBV23-1|-
ASSLLAGQANTGELF
>TRBV6-6|-
ASSRQGEQPQH
>TRBV5-1|-
ASSLGPTGPTGELF
>TRBV28|-
ASSLPRAAYEQY
>TRBV11-2|once
ASSRGFRRETQY
>TRBV7-9|-
ASSLAGVGDTQY